Each of the 20 T cell receptor beta chains below was sequenced from the same sample in a study of blood T cells in healthy people across ages. Using a J-beta primer mix together with a sample-barcoded 5' primer, a second PCR was run for 7 to 11 cycles. TCRdb redid the calling of the 5' RACE reads with MiXCR, one entry per CDR3 protein. The table shows about 800,000 distinct CDR3 sequences, with more than 20% occurring only once. These data are also associated with another study on T cells of mothers and their children.

The specimen was blood. All receptors derive from a boy younger than 18 in good health.

This clonotype was detected many times. The chain uses TRBV6-6 and TRBJ2-3; 11 nucleotides align to TRBD2. The germline gives CDR1 MNHNY, CDR2 SVGAGI (reference sequence). The J segment lost 3 bases and the V segment lost 4 bases, leaving 3 bases of the junction unmatched. The CDR3 spans 15 residues. The CDR3 nucleotides are TGTGCCAGCAGTTTTTTAGCGGGAGGGACAGATACGCAGTATTTT. Its translation: CASSFLAGGTDTQYF.

This clonotype was recorded a few times. The V and J genes are TRBV4-3 and TRBJ2-1, with 8 bases fitting TRBD2. With V trimmed by 0 bases and J by 0 bases, 7 bases remained unmatched. Germline values: CDR1 LGHNA, CDR2 YSLEER. This CDR3 region has 18 residues. The CDR3 is CASSQDLTSGSSYNEQFF. The CDR3 DNA sequence: TGCGCCAGCAGCCAAGATCTAACTAGCGGAAGCTCCTACAATGAGCAGTTCTTC.

This clonotype has more than one count but fewer than ten. This chain connects TRBV28 to TRBJ1-2; D gene unclear. The CDR3 contains 13 residues. CDR1 and CDR2 (germline): MDHEN, SYDVKM. The V end lost 6 bases, the J end lost 6 bases, and 14 bases lay between the germline ends. CDR3 region: CASSLYTEDGYTF. The CDR3 coding sequence is TGTGCCAGCAGCCTTTACACGGAAGATGGCTACACCTTC.

The chain employs TRBV27 and TRBJ2-5, with a weak D call TRBD1 (8 bases). The CDR3 covers 16 residues. V lost 4 bases, J lost 5 bases, and 20 bases lay in between. The germline CDR1 and CDR2 sequences are MNHEY and SMNVEV (reference sequence). CDR3 protein: CASSYLRTGRAETQYF. The CDR3 DNA reads as TGTGCCAGCAGTTATCTCCGGACAGGGAGGGCGGAGACCCAGTACTTC.

The chain links TRBV4-1 to TRBJ2-5, with TRBD2 identical over 10 bases. Germline loops: CDR1 MGHRA, CDR2 YSYEKL. There are 16 residues in the CDR3. The V and J ends lost 0 bases and 11 bases, in that order; junction bases with no gene match: 12. CDR3 amino acids: CASSQDGGLASYGQYF. CDR3 DNA: TGCGCCAGCAGCCAAGATGGGGGACTAGCGAGCTACGGGCAGTACTTC.

This clonotype was detected a few times. This chain uses TRBV5-6 with TRBJ2-1, with 10 bases that match TRBD1. Germline assignment: CDR1 SGHDT and CDR2 YYEEEE. V lost 2 bases and J lost 7; bases outside the gene matches: 6. There are 15 residues in the CDR3. This chain's CDR3 is CASSFPGQGLNEQFF. CDR3 bases: TGTGCCAGCAGCTTTCCGGGACAGGGGTTGAATGAGCAGTTCTTC.

This clonotype has a handful of counts. V usage is TRBV5-1 and J usage is TRBJ1-3; D uncertain. Between the trimmed V and J ends, which lost 0 bases and 0 bases, there was a span of 10 bases. CDR3 length equals 16 residues. Germline V gene data show CDR1 as SGHRS and CDR2 as YFSETQ. The DNA for the CDR3 is TGCGCCAGCAGCTTGGCCGGGGAATTCTCTGGAAACACCATATATTTT. Its translation is CASSLAGEFSGNTIYF.

In its sample, this clonotype was seen a few times. This chain links TRBV5-5 with TRBJ2-3; TRBD1 might be the D (5 bases). The V gene lost 4 bases and the J gene lost 0 bases, with 15 bases spanning the gap. From germline, CDR1 is SGHKS and CDR2 YYEKEE (reference sequence). This CDR3 contains 16 residues. The CDR3 bases are TGTGCCAGCAGCCGCACGACAGCTCTTAGCACAGATACGCAGTATTTT. Encoded protein: CASSRTTALSTDTQYF.

V is TRBV7-2 and J is TRBJ2-3; D ambiguous. This CDR3 region has 15 residues. Trimming stripped 5 bases from V and 0 bases from J, with 12 bases between. CDR1 is SGHTA and CDR2 is FQGNSA in the germline V gene. DNA for the CDR3: TGTGCCAGCAGCGCCGACGTTACAAGCACAGATACGCAGTATTTT. Amino acid sequence: CASSADVTSTDTQYF.

This chain uses TRBV29-1 with TRBJ2-1; 9 bases map to TRBD1. This CDR3 spans 15 amino acids. With V trimmed by 3 bases and J by 2 bases, 5 bases remained unmatched. The V gene's germline CDR1 is SQVTM and CDR2 ANQGSEA. Here the CDR3 DNA reads TGCAGCGTTGAGCCGGGACAGGGCACCTACAATGAGCAGTTCTTC. This encodes CSVEPGQGTYNEQFF.

The chain couples TRBV24-1 to TRBJ2-5; unclear D gene. Germline V gives CDR1 KGHDR, CDR2 SFDVKD. V gave up 3 bases and J gave up 3 bases, with 13 bases separating them. The CDR3 consists of 15 residues. The CDR3 region has the DNA TGTGCCACCAGTGATAGTGGACCACTCAAAGAGACCCAGTACTTC. Protein product: CATSDSGPLKETQYF.

Here the CDR3 DNA reads TGTGCCACCAGCAGAACCTTAGGACTAGCAGATACGCAGTATTTT. Protein sequence: CATSRTLGLADTQYF. The V call is TRBV15, the J call TRBJ2-3; TRBD2 aligns across 7 bases. The germline CDR1 and CDR2 sequences are LNHNV and YYDKDF (reference sequence). The CDR3 totals 15 residues. Trimming at V came to 2 bases and at J to 4 bases, leaving 6 bases not matched to a gene.

This clonotype has more than one count but fewer than ten. This chain links TRBV15 with TRBJ2-6, with D perhaps TRBD1 (5 bases). The CDR3 runs to 15 residues. The V gene lost 0 bases and the J gene lost 2 bases, with 5 bases spanning the gap. The germline V gene has CDR1 LNHNV and CDR2 YYDKDF (reference sequence). In nucleotides, the CDR3 is TGTGCCACCAGCAGAGACAGGGCTGGGGCCAACGTCCTGACTTTC. This translates into CATSRDRAGANVLTF.

In this sample, this clonotype turned up once. The chain is built from TRBV28 and TRBJ2-5; possible D gene TRBD1, 5 bases. Looked up from germline, CDR1 is MDHEN and CDR2 is SYDVKM. The CDR3 is made up of 15 amino acids. V was cut by 6 bases and J by 7 bases, with 21 bases left in between. CDR3 amino acids: CASSTPTQGIGTQYF. The CDR3 DNA is TGTGCCAGCAGCACTCCGACCCAGGGAATCGGGACCCAGTACTTC.

There are a few counts of this clonotype. J is TRBJ2-7 and V is TRBV28, with D maybe TRBD2 (5 bases). The CDR3 has 12 residues. Trimming took off 3 bases at V and 4 bases at J, with 7 bases between the two ends. Per the germline V gene, CDR1 is MDHEN and CDR2 is SYDVKM. CDR3 loop: CASSFGEYEQYF. CDR3 DNA sequence: TGTGCCAGCAGTTTCGGGGAATACGAGCAGTACTTC.

This clonotype was picked up a small number of times. The chain recombines TRBV9 with TRBJ1-3, with 9 bases identical to TRBD1. V gave up 4 bases and J gave up 2 bases; unmatched junction bases: 7. CDR1 and CDR2 from the germline V gene are SGDLS and YYNGEE. CDR3 length equals 16 residues. CDR3 in DNA: TGTGCCAGCAGCAACACAGGGGGCGTAGCTGGAAACACCATATATTTT. Residues: CASSNTGGVAGNTIYF.

This clonotype was recorded a few times. The chain is built from TRBV23-1 and TRBJ2-5; 8 bases are a match to TRBD1. TRBV23-1 is labeled an ORF, and its function is uncertain. The CDR3 is 15 residues long. V gave up 3 bases and J gave up 0 bases; unmatched junction bases: 3. The CDR3 region has the DNA TGCGCCAGCAGTCAGGGACAGGCCCACCAAGAGACCCAGTACTTC. This encodes CASSQGQAHQETQYF.

The sample holds many counts of this clonotype. The rearrangement uses TRBV12-3 or TRBV12-4 and TRBJ2-3; no reliable D call. The V end was cut by 6 bases, the J end by 3 bases, with 10 bases between. CDR3 size: 13 residues. The DNA of the CDR3 is TGTGCCAGCAGCACTTCCGGGACAGATACGCAGTATTTT. This gives the protein CASSTSGTDTQYF.

This clonotype came up a few times. The rearrangement links TRBV20-1 to TRBJ2-1; 7 nucleotides match TRBD2. V lost 8 bases to trimming and J lost 7 bases; unmatched junction nucleotides: 23. Germline V CDR1 and CDR2: DFQATT, SNEGSKA (reference sequence). The CDR3 is made up of 17 amino acids. CDR3 bases: TGCAGTCCTCTGAAGACTGAAGAGGGAGGGACCACGAATGAGCAGTTCTTC. This encodes CSPLKTEEGGTTNEQFF.

This clonotype was observed a few times. V and J are TRBV4-1 and TRBJ2-4; 9 bases match TRBD2. With 0 bases clipped from V and 13 bases from J, the junction kept 7 bases outside the gene matches. The CDR3 runs 14 residues. Germline V lookup: CDR1 MGHRA, CDR2 YSYEKL. CDR3 DNA: TGCGCCAGCAGCCAAGATCCTAGCGGGGCTACCCAGTACTTC. Amino acid sequence: CASSQDPSGATQYF.